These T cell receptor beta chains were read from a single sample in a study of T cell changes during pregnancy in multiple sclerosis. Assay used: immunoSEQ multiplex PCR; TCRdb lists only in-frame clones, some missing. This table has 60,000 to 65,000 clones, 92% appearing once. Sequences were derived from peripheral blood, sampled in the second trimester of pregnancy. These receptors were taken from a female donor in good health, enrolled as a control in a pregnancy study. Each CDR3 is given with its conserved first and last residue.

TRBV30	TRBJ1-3	CAWSVHSSGNTIYF
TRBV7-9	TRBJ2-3	CASSLSLQGGDTQYF
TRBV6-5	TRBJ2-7	CASSSLKPYEQYF
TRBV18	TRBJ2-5	CASSPRGETQYF
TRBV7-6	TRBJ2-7	CASSLDEGTPYEQYF
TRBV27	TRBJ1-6	CASSWGRRGSGNSPLHF
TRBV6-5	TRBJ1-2	CASRNTNRGYTF
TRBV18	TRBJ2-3	CASSPGTNAPGDTQYF
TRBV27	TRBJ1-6	CASSTPGKGNSPLHF
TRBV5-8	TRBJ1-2	CASSLDGQGFYGYTF
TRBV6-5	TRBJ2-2	CASSYSGSGPGELFF
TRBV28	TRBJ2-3	CASVLAGRTDTQYF
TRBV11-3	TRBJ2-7	CASSKGWGPSYEQYF
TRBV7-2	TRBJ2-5	CASSVRYSGETQYF
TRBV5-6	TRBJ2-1	CASSYVAGYEQFF
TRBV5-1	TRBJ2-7	CASSLGNSGYNEQYF
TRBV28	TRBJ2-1	CASTTVPGLAGAYNEQFF
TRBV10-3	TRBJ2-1	CAISDTINNEQFF
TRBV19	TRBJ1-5	CASSDGQGQNQPQHF
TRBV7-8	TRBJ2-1	CASSPTDRGTEQFF
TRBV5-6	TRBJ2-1	CASRSPLRRGFNEQFF
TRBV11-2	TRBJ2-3	CASSPRPLGTQYF
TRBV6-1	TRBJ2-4	CASIVPLAANIQYF
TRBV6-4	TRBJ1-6	CASSEESSYNSPLHF
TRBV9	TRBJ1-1	CASSQGQGIGNTEAFF
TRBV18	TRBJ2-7	CASSPETAYEQYF
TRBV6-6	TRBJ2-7	CATLAERHEQYF
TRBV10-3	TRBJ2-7	CAISERQGAEQYF
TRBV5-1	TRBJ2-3	CASSLVPSGGAVRSTDTQYF
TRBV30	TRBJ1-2	CAWSIGQGSGYTF
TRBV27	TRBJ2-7	CASSRGLRAYEQYF
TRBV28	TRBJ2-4	CASSYTGGAKNIQYF
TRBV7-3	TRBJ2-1	CASSPWTGASYNEQFF
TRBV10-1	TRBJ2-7	CASRLVAYEQYF
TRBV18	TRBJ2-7	CASSPRDREVGEQYF
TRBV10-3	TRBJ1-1	CAISELGEMNTEAFF
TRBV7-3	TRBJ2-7	CASSPKVTGEQYF
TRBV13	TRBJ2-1	CASSLVPGQGWNEQFF
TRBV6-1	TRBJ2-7	CASRPGQGYYEQYF
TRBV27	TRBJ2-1	CASRPFGGGRTGNEQFF
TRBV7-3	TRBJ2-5	CASSLGVGGRGPQETQYF
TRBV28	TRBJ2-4	CASSFRGLLEPKNIQYF
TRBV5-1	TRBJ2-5	CASSLGGLAGAAYF
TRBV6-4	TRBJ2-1	CASSDAGGVNEQFF
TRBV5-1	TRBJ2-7	CASSPGDRGRDEQYF
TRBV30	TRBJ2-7	CAWSLLREQYF
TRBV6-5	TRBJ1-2	CASSYTGTLIGYGYTF
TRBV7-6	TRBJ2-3	CASSLRWDGLVTDTQYF
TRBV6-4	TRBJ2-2	CASSDSSDTGELFF
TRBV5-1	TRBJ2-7	CASSGGSPSYEQYF
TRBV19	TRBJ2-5	CASSINRQETQYF